A single sample gave rise to the 16 T cell receptor beta chains below, sequenced in a study of CD8 T cells in Susac syndrome (dated by TCRdb to the late 2010s). Libraries came from the immunoSEQ multiplex PCR assay. RNA was extracted using the RNeasy kit, and roughly 0.5 to 1 microgram was reverse transcribed with random hexamers. TCRdb trimmed the raw reads at Q25, called clones with MiXCR and kept productive beta chains. Here each entry gathers all rows of one CDR3 protein and keeps the most common genes and DNA. This sample is represented by under 150,000 distinct CDR3 sequences; roughly 94% of them were singletons. Of the sample, 0.25% to 0.3% falls within the top ten clones. Sequenced sample: CD8+ T cells from PBMCs. These receptors all stem from a human donor in good health.

The V gene is TRBV20-1, the J gene TRBJ2-7; 7 bases match TRBD1. The CDR3 sequence is 15 residues long. J gave up 2 bases and V 5 bases, and 12 bases lay outside the gene matches. Germline V gene sequence: CDR1 DFQATT, CDR2 SNEGSKA (reference sequence). For the CDR3, the DNA is TGCAGTGCTGAGGTACCGGGACAGACAACCTACGAGCAGTACTTC. This gives the protein CSAEVPGQTTYEQYF.

The chain joins TRBV29-1 to TRBJ2-1; TRBD2 matches 15 bases. The germline V gene encodes CDR1 SQVTM and CDR2 ANQGSEA. The CDR3 is 17 residues long. V lost 6 bases, J lost 6 bases, and 12 bases stayed unmatched. CDR3 DNA: TGCAGCGTACCGGGACTAGCGGGAGGAAGGTTCCCCAATGAGCAGTTCTTC. Its protein product is CSVPGLAGGRFPNEQFF.

Written as DNA, the CDR3 is TGTGCCAGCAGCTTGAACAGGGACCCCTACGAGCAGTACTTC. This translates into CASSLNRDPYEQYF. The gene calls are TRBV7-8 and TRBJ2-7, with D possibly TRBD1 on 6 matching bases. Trimming left V 3 bases short and J 2 bases short, with 11 bases between. The germline V gene has CDR1 SGHVS and CDR2 FQNEAQ. This CDR3 comprises 14 residues.

This CDR3 is CASSPPPAGSYEQYF. Here the CDR3 DNA reads TGTGCCAGCAGCCCACCCCCGGCCGGGTCCTACGAGCAGTACTTC. The chain links TRBV7-9 to TRBJ2-7; D gene ambiguous. Trimming left V 5 bases short and J 1 base short, with 15 bases between. The CDR3 extends over 15 amino acids. Germline CDR1 is SEHNR and CDR2 is FQNEAQ (reference sequence).

The rearrangement links TRBV13 to TRBJ2-4; D is unresolved. Germline CDR1 is PRHDT and CDR2 is FYEKMQ (reference sequence). The CDR3 totals 13 residues. V lost 4 bases and J 1 base, leaving 5 bases between the germline ends. CDR3 sequence reads: CASSSRAKNIQYF. CDR3 nucleotide sequence: TGTGCCAGCAGCTCACGGGCCAAAAACATTCAGTACTTC.

In its sample, this clonotype was seen once. This chain links TRBV14 with TRBJ2-1, with 11 bases lining up with TRBD2. After removal of 4 bases from V and 4 bases from J, the junction contained 6 bases not matched to a gene. Germline V gene lookup returns CDR1 SGHDN and CDR2 FVKESK. This CDR3 has 16 amino acids. The CDR3 spells CASSPPGLAVYNEQFF. In nucleotides, the CDR3 is TGTGCCAGCAGCCCCCCGGGACTAGCGGTGTACAATGAGCAGTTCTTC.

The chain employs TRBV29-1 and TRBJ2-3; 9 nucleotides agree with TRBD2. After removal of 7 bases from V and 5 bases from J, the junction contained 7 bases not matched to a gene. This CDR3 is 13 amino acids long. Germline loops: CDR1 SQVTM, CDR2 ANQGSEA. The CDR3 coding sequence is TGCAGCGGCACTACTAGCGGGTTAGATACGCAGTATTTT. Translated, it gives CSGTTSGLDTQYF.

The chain recombines TRBV27 with TRBJ2-6; unclear D gene. Germline V CDR1 and CDR2: MNHEY, SMNVEV (reference sequence). The CDR3 spans 14 residues. Trimming stripped 6 bases from V and 3 bases from J, with 9 bases between. CDR3 nucleotide sequence: TGTGCCAGCAGCCTAGGGTTTGGGGCCAACGTCCTGACTTTC. It encodes CASSLGFGANVLTF.

The chain has TRBV11-2 and TRBJ2-7; D not resolved. Deletions cut 0 bases from V and 5 bases from J, with 8 bases between. The CDR3 is made up of 13 amino acids. Germline CDR1 reads SGHAT; CDR2 reads FQNNGV. The CDR3 DNA follows: TGTGCCAGCAGCTTAGATCCCCTAGACGAGCAGTACTTC. It codes for CASSLDPLDEQYF.

The V gene is TRBV7-9, the J gene TRBJ2-7, with 7 bases aligning to TRBD2. The CDR3 extends over 14 amino acids. With 6 bases clipped from V and 4 bases from J, the junction kept 9 bases outside the gene matches. The V gene's germline CDR1 is SEHNR and CDR2 FQNEAQ (reference sequence). The DNA of the CDR3 is TGTGCCAGCAGTTCGGGAGGTCCACGATACGAGCAGTACTTC. Translated, it gives CASSSGGPRYEQYF.

The chain uses TRBV27 and TRBJ2-7; 8 positions agree with TRBD1. Germline V gives CDR1 MNHEY, CDR2 SMNVEV (reference sequence). The CDR3 consists of 15 residues. The V segment lost 0 bases and the J segment 3 bases; nucleotides outside the gene matches: 4. CDR3 sequence: CASSLSSTGGYEQYF. The CDR3 DNA reads as TGTGCCAGCAGTTTATCGAGCACAGGGGGCTACGAGCAGTACTTC.

The chain has TRBV28 and TRBJ1-1, with D uncertain. Germline V gene sequence: CDR1 MDHEN, CDR2 SYDVKM. The CDR3 length is 11 residues. V shed 5 bases and J shed 7 bases, with 8 bases lying between them. The CDR3 spells CASSRQNEAFF. In nucleotides, the CDR3 is TGTGCCAGCAGTAGGCAAAATGAAGCTTTCTTT.

The gene calls are TRBV29-1 and TRBJ1-2; D is ambiguous. The germline V and J ends were trimmed by 6 bases and 2 bases, with 13 bases remaining between them. The CDR3 is 13 residues long. From germline, CDR1 is SQVTM and CDR2 ANQGSEA. The CDR3 region is CSVPMTLNYGYTF. In DNA, the CDR3 is TGCAGCGTCCCTATGACACTGAACTATGGCTACACCTTC.

The V and J genes are TRBV20-1 and TRBJ2-7; D call uncertain. V lost 4 bases, J lost 4 bases, and 5 bases lay in between. Germline values: CDR1 DFQATT, CDR2 SNEGSKA (reference sequence). The CDR3 extends over 10 amino acids. CDR3 coding DNA: TGCAGTGCTACAGATTACGAGCAGTACTTC. This gives the protein CSATDYEQYF.

The chain combines TRBV7-9 with TRBJ1-2; no firm D call. The V gene's germline CDR1 is SEHNR and CDR2 FQNEAQ (reference sequence). The V end was cut by 5 bases, the J end by 8 bases, with 15 bases between. CDR3 length: 13 residues. The CDR3 here is CASSPLTGYGYTF. CDR3 DNA: TGTGCCAGCAGCCCCCTAACCGGGTACGGCTACACCTTC.

The chain links TRBV30 to TRBJ2-3; TRBD2 is a possible D gene (5 bases). From germline, CDR1 is GTSNPN and CDR2 SVGIG (reference sequence). The V end lost 0 bases, the J end lost 5 bases, and 6 bases lay between the germline ends. This CDR3 is 12 amino acids long. The CDR3 region has the DNA TGTGCCTGGAGTGTTGGAGGAGATACGCAGTATTTT. It specifies CAWSVGGDTQYF.